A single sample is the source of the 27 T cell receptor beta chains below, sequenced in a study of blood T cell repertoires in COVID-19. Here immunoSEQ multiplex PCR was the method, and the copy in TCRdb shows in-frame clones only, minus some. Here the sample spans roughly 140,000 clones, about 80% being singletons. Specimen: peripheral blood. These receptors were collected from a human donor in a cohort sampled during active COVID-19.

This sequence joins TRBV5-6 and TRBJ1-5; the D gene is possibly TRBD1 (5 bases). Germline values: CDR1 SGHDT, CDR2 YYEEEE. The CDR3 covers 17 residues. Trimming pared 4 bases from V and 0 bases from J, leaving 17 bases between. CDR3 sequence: CASSQGADPHSNQPQHF. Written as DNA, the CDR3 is TGTGCCAGCAGCCAAGGGGCAGACCCTCATAGCAATCAGCCCCAGCATTTT.

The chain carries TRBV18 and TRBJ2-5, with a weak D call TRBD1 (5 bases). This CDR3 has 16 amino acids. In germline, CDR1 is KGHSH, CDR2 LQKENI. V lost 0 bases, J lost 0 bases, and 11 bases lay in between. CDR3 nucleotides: TGTGCCAGCTCACCACCCGTAGGGGCGTACCAAGAGACCCAGTACTTC. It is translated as CASSPPVGAYQETQYF.

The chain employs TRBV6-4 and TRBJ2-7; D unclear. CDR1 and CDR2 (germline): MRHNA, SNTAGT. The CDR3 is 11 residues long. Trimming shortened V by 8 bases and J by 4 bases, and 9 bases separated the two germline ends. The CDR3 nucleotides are TGTGCCAGCCGACTCGGGTACGAGCAGTACTTC. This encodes CASRLGYEQYF.

CDR3 in amino acids: CASSPPGLAPYEQYF. The CDR3 DNA follows: TGTGCCAGCAGTCCCCCCGGACTAGCGCCATACGAGCAGTACTTC. The J gene is TRBJ2-7, the V gene TRBV6-2 or TRBV6-3; 9 bases are a match to TRBD2. This CDR3 is 15 amino acids long. The J segment lost 4 bases and the V segment lost 5 bases, leaving 9 bases of the junction unmatched. Germline loops: CDR1 MNHEY, CDR2 SVGEGT.

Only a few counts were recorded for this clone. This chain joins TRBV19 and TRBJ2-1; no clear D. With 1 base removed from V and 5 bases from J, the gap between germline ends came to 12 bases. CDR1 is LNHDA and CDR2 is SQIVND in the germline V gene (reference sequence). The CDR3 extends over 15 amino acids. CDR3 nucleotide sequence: TGTGCCAGTAGTATAGGGGCAGTTCAGAACAATGAGCAGTTCTTC. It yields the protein CASSIGAVQNNEQFF.

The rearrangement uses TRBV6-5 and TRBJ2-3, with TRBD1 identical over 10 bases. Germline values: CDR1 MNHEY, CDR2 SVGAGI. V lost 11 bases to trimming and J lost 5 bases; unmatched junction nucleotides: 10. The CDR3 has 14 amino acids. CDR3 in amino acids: CAVNRDRGKDTQYF. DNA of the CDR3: TGTGCCGTCAACCGGGACAGGGGTAAAGATACGCAGTATTTT.

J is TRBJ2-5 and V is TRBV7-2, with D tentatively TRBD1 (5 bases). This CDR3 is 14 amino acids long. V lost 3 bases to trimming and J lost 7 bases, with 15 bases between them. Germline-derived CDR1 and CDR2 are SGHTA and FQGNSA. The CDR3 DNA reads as TGTGCCAGCAGCTTCGGTAGGGGTGGAGTGACCCAGTACTTC. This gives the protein CASSFGRGGVTQYF.

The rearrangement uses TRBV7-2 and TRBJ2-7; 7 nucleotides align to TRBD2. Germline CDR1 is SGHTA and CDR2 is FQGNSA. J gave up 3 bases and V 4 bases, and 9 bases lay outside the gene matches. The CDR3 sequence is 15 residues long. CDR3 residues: CASSWTAGVDYEQYF. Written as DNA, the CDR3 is TGTGCCAGCAGCTGGACGGCGGGGGTAGACTACGAGCAGTACTTC.

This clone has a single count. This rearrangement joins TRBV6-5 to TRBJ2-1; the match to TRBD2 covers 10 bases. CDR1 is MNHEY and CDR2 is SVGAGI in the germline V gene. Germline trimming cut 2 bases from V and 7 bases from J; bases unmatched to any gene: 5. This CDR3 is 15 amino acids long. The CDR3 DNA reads TGTGCCAGCAGTTACGGGCTAGCGGGGGTAAATGAGCAGTTCTTC. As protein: CASSYGLAGVNEQFF.

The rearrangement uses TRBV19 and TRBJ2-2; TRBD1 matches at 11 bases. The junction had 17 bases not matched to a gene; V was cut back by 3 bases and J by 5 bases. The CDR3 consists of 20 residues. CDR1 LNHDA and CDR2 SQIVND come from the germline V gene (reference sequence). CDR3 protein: CASSMFPGRDRGFGTGELFF. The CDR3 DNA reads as TGTGCCAGTAGTATGTTCCCGGGACGGGACAGGGGGTTTGGAACCGGGGAGCTGTTTTTT.

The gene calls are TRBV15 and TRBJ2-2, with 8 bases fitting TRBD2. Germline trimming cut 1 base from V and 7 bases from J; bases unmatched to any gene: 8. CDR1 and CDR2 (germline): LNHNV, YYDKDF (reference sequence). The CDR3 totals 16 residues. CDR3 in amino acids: CATSRVHGGAHGELFF. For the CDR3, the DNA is TGTGCCACCAGCAGAGTCCACGGGGGGGCCCACGGGGAGCTGTTTTTT.

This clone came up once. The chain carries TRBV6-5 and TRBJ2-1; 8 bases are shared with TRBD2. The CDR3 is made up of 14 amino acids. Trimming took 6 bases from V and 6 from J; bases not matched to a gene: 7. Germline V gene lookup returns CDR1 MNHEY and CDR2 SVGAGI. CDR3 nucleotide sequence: TGTGCCAGCAGACCCCCGGGGGGGGTCAATGAGCAGTTCTTC. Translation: CASRPPGGVNEQFF.

The CDR3 DNA is TGTGCCAGCAGCTTGGGGGGACTAGCGTACACCGGGGAGCTGTTTTTT. It specifies CASSLGGLAYTGELFF. The V gene is TRBV5-4, the J gene TRBJ2-2, with 10 bases fitting TRBD2. CDR1 SGHNT and CDR2 YYREEE come from the germline V gene (reference sequence). The CDR3 contains 16 residues. After removal of 0 bases from V and 3 bases from J, the junction contained 2 bases not matched to a gene.

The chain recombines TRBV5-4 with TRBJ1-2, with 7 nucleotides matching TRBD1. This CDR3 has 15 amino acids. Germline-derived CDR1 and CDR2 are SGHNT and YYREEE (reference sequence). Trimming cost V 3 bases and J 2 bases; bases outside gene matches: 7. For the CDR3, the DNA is TGTGCCAGCAGCTGGACAGGACGGGAAAACTATGGCTACACCTTC. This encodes CASSWTGRENYGYTF.

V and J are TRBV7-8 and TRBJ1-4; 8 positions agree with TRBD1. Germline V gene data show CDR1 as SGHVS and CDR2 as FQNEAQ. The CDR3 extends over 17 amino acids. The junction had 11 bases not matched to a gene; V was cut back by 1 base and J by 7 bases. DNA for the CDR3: TGTGCCAGCAGCTTAGAGGGGACAGGCCTACCTTCTGAAAAACTGTTTTTT. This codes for CASSLEGTGLPSEKLFF.

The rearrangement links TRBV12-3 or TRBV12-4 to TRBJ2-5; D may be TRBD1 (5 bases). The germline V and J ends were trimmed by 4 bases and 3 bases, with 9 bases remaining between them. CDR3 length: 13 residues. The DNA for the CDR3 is TGTGCCAGCAGTTCCAGGACAAAAGAGACCCAGTACTTC. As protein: CASSSRTKETQYF.

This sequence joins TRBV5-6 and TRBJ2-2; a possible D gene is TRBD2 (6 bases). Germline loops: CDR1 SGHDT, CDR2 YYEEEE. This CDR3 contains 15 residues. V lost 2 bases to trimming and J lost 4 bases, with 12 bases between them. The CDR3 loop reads CASSLTGTPTGELFF. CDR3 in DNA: TGTGCCAGCAGCTTAACCGGGACTCCCACCGGGGAGCTGTTTTTT. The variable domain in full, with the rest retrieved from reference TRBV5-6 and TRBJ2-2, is DAGVTQSPTHLIKTRGQQVTLRCSPKSGHDTVSWYQQALGQGPQFIFQYYEEEERQRGNFPDRFSGHQFPNYSSELNVNALLLGDSALYLCASSLTGTPTGELFFGEGSRLTVL.

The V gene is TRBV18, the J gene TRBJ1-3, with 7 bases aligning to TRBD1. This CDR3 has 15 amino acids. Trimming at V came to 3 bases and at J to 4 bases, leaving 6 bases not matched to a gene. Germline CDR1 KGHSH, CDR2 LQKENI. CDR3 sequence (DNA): TGTGCCAGCTCACCCGCGACAGGGAAGGGAAACACCATATATTTT. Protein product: CASSPATGKGNTIYF. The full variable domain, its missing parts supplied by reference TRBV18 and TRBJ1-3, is NAGVMQNPRHLVRRRGQEARLRCSPMKGHSHVYWYRQLPEEGLKFMVYLQKENIIDESGMPKERFSAEFPKEGPSILRIQQVVRGDSAAYFCASSPATGKGNTIYFGEGSWLTVV.

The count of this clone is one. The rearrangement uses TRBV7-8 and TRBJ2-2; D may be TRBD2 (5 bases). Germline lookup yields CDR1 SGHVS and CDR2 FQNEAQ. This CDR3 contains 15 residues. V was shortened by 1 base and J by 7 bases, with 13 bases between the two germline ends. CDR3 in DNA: TGTGCCAGCAGCTTAGTGGACCCCGAGGGCGGGGAGCTGTTTTTT. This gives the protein CASSLVDPEGGELFF.

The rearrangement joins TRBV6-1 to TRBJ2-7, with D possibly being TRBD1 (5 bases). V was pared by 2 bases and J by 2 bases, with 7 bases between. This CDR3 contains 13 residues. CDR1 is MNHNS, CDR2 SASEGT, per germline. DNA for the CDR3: TGTGCCAGCAGTGAACAGGGCCCCTACGAGCAGTACTTC. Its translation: CASSEQGPYEQYF.

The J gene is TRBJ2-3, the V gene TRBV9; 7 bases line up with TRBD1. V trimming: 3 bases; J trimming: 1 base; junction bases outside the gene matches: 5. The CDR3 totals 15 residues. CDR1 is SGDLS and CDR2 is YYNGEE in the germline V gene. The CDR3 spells CASSARQGRTDTQYF. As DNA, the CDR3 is TGTGCCAGCAGCGCAAGACAGGGTCGCACAGATACGCAGTATTTT.

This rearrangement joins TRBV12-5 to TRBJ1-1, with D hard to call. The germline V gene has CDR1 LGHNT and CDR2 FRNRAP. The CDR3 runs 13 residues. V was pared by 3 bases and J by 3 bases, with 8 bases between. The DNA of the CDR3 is TGTGCTAGTGGTTTATCGCGGGACACTGAAGCTTTCTTT. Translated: CASGLSRDTEAFF.

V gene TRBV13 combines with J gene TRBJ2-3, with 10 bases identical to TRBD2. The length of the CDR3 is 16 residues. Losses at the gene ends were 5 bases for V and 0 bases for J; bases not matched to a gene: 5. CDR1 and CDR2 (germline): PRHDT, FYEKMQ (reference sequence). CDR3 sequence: CASSQIAGGSTDTQYF. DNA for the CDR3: TGTGCCAGCAGCCAAATAGCGGGGGGAAGCACAGATACGCAGTATTTT.

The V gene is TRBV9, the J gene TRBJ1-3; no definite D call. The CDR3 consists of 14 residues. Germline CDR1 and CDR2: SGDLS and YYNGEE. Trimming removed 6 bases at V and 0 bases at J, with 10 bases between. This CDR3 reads CASNKDNSGNTIYF. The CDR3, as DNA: TGTGCCAGCAACAAAGACAACTCTGGAAACACCATATATTTT.

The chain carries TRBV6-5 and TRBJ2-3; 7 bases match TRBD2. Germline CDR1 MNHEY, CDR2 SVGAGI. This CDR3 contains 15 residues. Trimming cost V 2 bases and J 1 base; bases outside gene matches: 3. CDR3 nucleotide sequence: TGTGCCAGCAGTTACGTTGGGGGGGGCACAGATACGCAGTATTTT. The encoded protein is CASSYVGGGTDTQYF.

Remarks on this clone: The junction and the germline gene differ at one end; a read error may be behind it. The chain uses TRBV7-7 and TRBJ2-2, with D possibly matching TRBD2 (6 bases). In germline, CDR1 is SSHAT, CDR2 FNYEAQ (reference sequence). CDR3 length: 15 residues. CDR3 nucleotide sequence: TGTGCTAGCAGCCCTGGGGACTGGTACACCGGGGAGCTGTTTTTT. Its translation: CASSPGDWYTGELFF.

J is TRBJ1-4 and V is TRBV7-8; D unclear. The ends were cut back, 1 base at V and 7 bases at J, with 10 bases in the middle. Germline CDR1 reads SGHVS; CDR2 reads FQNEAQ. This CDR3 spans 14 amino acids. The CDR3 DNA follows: TGTGCCAGCAGCTTAGGAGGTGGTGGTGAAAAACTGTTTTTT. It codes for CASSLGGGGEKLFF.